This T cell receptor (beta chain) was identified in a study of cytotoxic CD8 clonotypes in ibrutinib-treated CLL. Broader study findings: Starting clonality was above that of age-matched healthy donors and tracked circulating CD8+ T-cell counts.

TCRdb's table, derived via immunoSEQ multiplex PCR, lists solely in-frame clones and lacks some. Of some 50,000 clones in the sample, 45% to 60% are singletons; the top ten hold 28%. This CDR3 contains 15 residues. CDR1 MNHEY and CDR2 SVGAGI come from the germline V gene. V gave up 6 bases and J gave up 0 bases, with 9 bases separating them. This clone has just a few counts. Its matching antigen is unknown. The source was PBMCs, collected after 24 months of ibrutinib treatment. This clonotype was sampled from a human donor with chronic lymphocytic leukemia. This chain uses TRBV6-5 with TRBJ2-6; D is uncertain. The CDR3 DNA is TGTGCCAGCAGCCGATTTAGCTCTGGGGCCAACGTCCTGACTTTC. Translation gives CASSRFSSGANVLTF.